The TCR beta chain described here comes from a study of cytomegalovirus exposure and HLA in healthy donors. The primer mix had 60 Vbeta and 13 Jbeta primers. Generated by immunoSEQ multiplex PCR, the TCRdb table keeps only in-frame clones and is missing some. The top ten hold about 4% of the sample, which has some 130,000 clones, under 90% seen once. CDR3 size: 16 residues. Germline values: CDR1 SGHDT, CDR2 YYEEEE. V lost 4 bases and J 4 bases, leaving 20 bases between the germline ends. This TCR was sampled from a woman in her thirties or forties in good health and CMV-seronegative. The sequenced sample consisted of PBMCs. V and J are TRBV5-6 and TRBJ1-2, with D possibly TRBD1 on 5 matching bases. For the CDR3, the DNA is TGTGCCAGCAGCCTCTCCCCGACAGAGGTTAGCTATGGCTACACCTTC. Protein: CASSLSPTEVSYGYTF. The full variable domain, rest sourced from reference TRBV5-6 and TRBJ1-2, is DAGVTQSPTHLIKTRGQQVTLRCSPKSGHDTVSWYQQALGQGPQFIFQYYEEEERQRGNFPDRFSGHQFPNYSSELNVNALLLGDSALYLCASSLSPTEVSYGYTFGSGTRLTVV.